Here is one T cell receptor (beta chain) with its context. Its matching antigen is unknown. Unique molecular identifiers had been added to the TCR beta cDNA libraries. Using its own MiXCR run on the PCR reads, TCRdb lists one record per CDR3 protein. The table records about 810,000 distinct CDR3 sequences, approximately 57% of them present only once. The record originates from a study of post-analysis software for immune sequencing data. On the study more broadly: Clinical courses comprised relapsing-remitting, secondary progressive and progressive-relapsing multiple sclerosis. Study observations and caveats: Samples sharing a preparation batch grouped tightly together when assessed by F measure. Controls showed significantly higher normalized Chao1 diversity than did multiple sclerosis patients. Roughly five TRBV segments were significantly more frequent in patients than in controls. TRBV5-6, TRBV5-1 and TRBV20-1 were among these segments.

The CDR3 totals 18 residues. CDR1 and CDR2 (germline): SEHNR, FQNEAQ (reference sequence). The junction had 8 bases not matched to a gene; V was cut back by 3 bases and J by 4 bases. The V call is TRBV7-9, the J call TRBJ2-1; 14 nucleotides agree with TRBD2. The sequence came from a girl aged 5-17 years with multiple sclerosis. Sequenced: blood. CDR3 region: CASSLAPGLAGVYNEQFF. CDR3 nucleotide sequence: TGTGCCAGCAGCTTGGCTCCGGGACTAGCGGGGGTATACAATGAGCAGTTCTTC.